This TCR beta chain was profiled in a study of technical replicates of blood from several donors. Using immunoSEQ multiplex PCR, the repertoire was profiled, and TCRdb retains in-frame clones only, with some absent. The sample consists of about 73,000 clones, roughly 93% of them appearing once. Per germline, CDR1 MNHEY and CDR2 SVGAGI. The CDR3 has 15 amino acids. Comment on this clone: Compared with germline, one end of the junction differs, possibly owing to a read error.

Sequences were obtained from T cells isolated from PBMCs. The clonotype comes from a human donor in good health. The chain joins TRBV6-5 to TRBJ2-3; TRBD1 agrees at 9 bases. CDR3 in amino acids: CASSRPGQGTGTQYF. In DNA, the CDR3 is TGTGCCAGCAGCCGACCGGGACAGGGTACAGGTACGCAGTATTTT.